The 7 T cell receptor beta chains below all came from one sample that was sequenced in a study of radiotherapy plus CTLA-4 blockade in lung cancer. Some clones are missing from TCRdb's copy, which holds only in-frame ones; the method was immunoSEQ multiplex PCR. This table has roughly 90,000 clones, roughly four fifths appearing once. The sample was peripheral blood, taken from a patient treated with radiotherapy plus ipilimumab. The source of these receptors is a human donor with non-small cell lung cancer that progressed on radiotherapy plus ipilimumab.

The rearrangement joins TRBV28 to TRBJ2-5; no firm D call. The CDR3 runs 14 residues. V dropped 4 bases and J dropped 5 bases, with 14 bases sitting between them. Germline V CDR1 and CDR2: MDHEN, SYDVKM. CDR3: CASSYSFQRETQYF. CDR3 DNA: TGTGCCAGCAGTTACAGCTTCCAAAGGGAGACCCAGTACTTC.

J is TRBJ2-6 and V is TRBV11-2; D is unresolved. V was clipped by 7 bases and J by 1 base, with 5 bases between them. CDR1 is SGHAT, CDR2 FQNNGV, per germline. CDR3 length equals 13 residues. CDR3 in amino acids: CASKLSGANVLTF. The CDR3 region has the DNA TGTGCCAGCAAACTATCTGGGGCCAACGTCCTGACTTTC.

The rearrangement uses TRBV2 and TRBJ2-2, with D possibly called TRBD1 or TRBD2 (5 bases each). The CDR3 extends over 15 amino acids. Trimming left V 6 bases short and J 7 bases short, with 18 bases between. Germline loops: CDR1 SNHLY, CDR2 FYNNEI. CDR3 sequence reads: CASRFDLVGRGELFF. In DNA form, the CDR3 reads TGTGCCAGCAGGTTTGACCTCGTGGGACGCGGGGAGCTGTTTTTT.

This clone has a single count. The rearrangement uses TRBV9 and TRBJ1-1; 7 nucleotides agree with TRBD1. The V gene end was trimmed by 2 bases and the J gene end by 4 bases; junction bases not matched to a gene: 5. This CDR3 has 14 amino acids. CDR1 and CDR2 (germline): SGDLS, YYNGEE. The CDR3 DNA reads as TGTGCCAGCAGCGTGGGACAGCCGGCCACTGAAGCTTTCTTT. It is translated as CASSVGQPATEAFF.

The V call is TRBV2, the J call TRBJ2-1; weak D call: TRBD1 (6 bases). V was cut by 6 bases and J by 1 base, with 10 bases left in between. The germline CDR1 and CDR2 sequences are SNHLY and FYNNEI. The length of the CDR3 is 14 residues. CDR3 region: CASRIQGSYNEQFF. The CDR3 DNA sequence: TGTGCCAGCAGGATACAGGGTTCCTACAATGAGCAGTTCTTC.

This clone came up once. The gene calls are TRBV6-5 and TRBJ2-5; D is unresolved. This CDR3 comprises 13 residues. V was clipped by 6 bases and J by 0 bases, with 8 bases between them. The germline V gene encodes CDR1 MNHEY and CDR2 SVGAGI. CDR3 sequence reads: CASSQTHQETQYF. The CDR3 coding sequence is TGTGCCAGCAGCCAGACACACCAAGAGACCCAGTACTTC.

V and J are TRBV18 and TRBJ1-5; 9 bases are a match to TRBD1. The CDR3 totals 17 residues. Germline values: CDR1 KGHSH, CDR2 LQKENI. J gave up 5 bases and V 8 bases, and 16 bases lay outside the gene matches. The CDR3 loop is CASTQGAEAPVDQPQHF. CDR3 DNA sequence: TGTGCCAGCACACAGGGGGCAGAGGCTCCGGTCGATCAGCCCCAGCATTTT.